This is a list of T cell receptor beta chains from one sample in a study of blood T cell repertoires in COVID-19. Clones were sequenced by immunoSEQ multiplex PCR, and TCRdb holds only the in-frame ones, with some missing. This table holds about 280,000 clones, 85% to 90% found once. The sequenced material came from PBMCs or T cells enriched from blood (not recorded which). The receptors here all came from a woman aged 25 to 45 with acute COVID-19. CDR3s leave out the opening cysteine and the closing phenylalanine or tryptophan.

J: TRBJ2-3; V: TRBV19; length: 14; CDR3: ASSIRRLAGDDTQY
J: TRBJ1-2; V: TRBV19; length: 13; CDR3: ASSDNRSGSYGYT
J: TRBJ1-2; V: TRBV18; length: 15; CDR3: ASSPYSGLPSNYGYT
J: TRBJ2-7; V: TRBV14; length: 15; CDR3: ASSPRWTGVGQYEQY
J: TRBJ1-1; V: TRBV28; length: 13; CDR3: ASSLPLQENTEAF
J: TRBJ2-1; V: TRBV29-1; length: 15; CDR3: SVDGVGTGSRGNEQF
J: TRBJ2-2; V: TRBV11-1; length: 13; CDR3: ASSLGYRVTGELF
J: TRBJ1-2; V: TRBV30; length: 10; CDR3: AWSITDLGYT
J: TRBJ2-1; V: TRBV27; length: 13; CDR3: TSSGLAGVSNEQF
J: TRBJ2-5; V: TRBV28; length: 10; CDR3: ASSPQSETQY
J: TRBJ2-2; V: TRBV6-2/TRBV6-3; length: 13; CDR3: ASSYSPTGTGELF
J: TRBJ2-3; V: TRBV7-2; length: 14; CDR3: ASSLLAVPQGGTQY
J: TRBJ2-1; V: TRBV4-2; length: 13; CDR3: ASSQIELDYNEQF
J: TRBJ1-4; V: TRBV3-1/TRBV3-2; length: 12; CDR3: ASSLQGSQEKLF
J: TRBJ2-1; V: TRBV28; length: 19; CDR3: ASSTHRGPSGRALIYNEQF
J: TRBJ2-1; V: TRBV6-2/TRBV6-3; length: 14; CDR3: ASSAHLEFTYNEQF
J: TRBJ2-7; V: TRBV7-2; length: 12; CDR3: ASSPRQGAGEQY
J: TRBJ2-1; V: TRBV6-2/TRBV6-3; length: 14; CDR3: ASSPRVAGGPNEQF
J: TRBJ2-4; V: TRBV4-2; length: 14; CDR3: ASSQAADGTKNIQY
J: TRBJ2-3; V: TRBV6-2/TRBV6-3; length: 13; CDR3: ASSPDTLSTDTQY
J: TRBJ2-1; V: TRBV18; length: 13; CDR3: ASSRVGAEGNEQF
J: TRBJ1-2; V: TRBV5-4; length: 14; CDR3: ASSLPPGQQGYGYT
J: TRBJ1-6; V: TRBV28; length: 13; CDR3: ASSLWAERGSPLH
J: TRBJ2-3; V: TRBV28; length: 13; CDR3: ASSRLAGSTDTQY
J: TRBJ1-1; V: TRBV3-1/TRBV3-2; length: 14; CDR3: ASSQHGERSNTEAF
J: TRBJ2-6; V: TRBV7-8; length: 15; CDR3: ASSLEQVLSGANVLT
J: TRBJ2-1; V: TRBV12-3/TRBV12-4; length: 11; CDR3: ASSSSAPNEQF
J: TRBJ1-1; V: TRBV27; length: 12; CDR3: ASSFEGVQTEAF
J: TRBJ2-5; V: TRBV28; length: 15; CDR3: ASSLGAGGGIQETQY
J: TRBJ1-1; V: TRBV4-1; length: 15; CDR3: ASSPVLAQAKNTEAF
J: TRBJ2-3; V: TRBV7-6; length: 11; CDR3: ASSSLDTDTQY
J: TRBJ1-2; V: TRBV27; length: 12; CDR3: ASTLPLNSGGYT
J: TRBJ2-1; V: TRBV4-2; length: 18; CDR3: ASSQAPIVLAVSSYNEQF
J: TRBJ2-7; V: TRBV28; length: 13; CDR3: ASSRREYGSYEQY
J: TRBJ1-5; V: TRBV4-1; length: 14; CDR3: ASSQGGPHSNQPQH
J: TRBJ1-6; V: TRBV11-2; length: 13; CDR3: ASSLDWGGLVPLH
J: TRBJ2-7; V: TRBV18; length: 13; CDR3: ASSPTDRNSYEQY
J: TRBJ1-1; V: TRBV7-8; length: 12; CDR3: ASSLGPQGTEAF
J: TRBJ1-6; V: TRBV4-1; length: 12; CDR3: ASSQEGQAGALH
J: TRBJ2-1; V: TRBV19; length: 11; CDR3: ASSIGSYNEQF
J: TRBJ1-2; V: TRBV5-1; length: 12; CDR3: ASREPGQPDGYT
J: TRBJ2-7; V: TRBV19; length: 10; CDR3: ASSSRVNEQY
J: TRBJ2-1; V: TRBV9; length: 13; CDR3: ASSGGQGAYNEQF
J: TRBJ2-1; V: TRBV3-1/TRBV3-2; length: 13; CDR3: ASSQDKLANNEQF
J: TRBJ1-5; V: TRBV19; length: 13; CDR3: ASRPSGGPHQPQH
J: TRBJ2-1; V: TRBV19; length: 13; CDR3: ASSAGLEPYNEQF
J: TRBJ1-2; V: TRBV4-1; length: 16; CDR3: ASSQDRDAGGDGYGYT
J: TRBJ2-3; V: TRBV27; length: 15; CDR3: ASSLGRDSTSTDTQY
J: TRBJ1-4; V: TRBV10-1; length: 11; CDR3: ASSKDRNEKLF
J: TRBJ2-1; V: TRBV29-1; length: 16; CDR3: SVQGLAGLGGSYNEQF
J: TRBJ2-3; V: TRBV7-3; length: 13; CDR3: ASSSQGVSTDTQY